The sequence of this TCR beta chain was determined in a study of CD8 T cells in Susac syndrome (dated by TCRdb to the late 2010s). Broadly, across the study: Whether CD8+ T cell activation and differentiation in Susac syndrome was antigen driven was tested using repertoire sequencing.

Unmatched junction bases come to 5, with V trimmed by 7 bases and J by 1 base. CDR1 SNHLY and CDR2 FYNNEI were looked up in the germline V gene. The CDR3 covers 14 residues, taking in both the cysteine and the phenylalanine. The retained sequence is limited to the CDR3, 42 bases, with the frame set at the first base. RNA was extracted using the RNeasy kit, and about 0.45 to 1 microgram was reverse transcribed with random hexamers. TCR beta CDR3 regions were amplified with the immunoSEQ multiplex PCR assay covering 54 Vbeta and 13 Jbeta segments. Bias from PCR amplification was corrected by using a synthetic template baseline for primer optimization and for computational correction. For the original study's pipeline: Reads were annotated to V, D and J genes per IMGT and analyzed with immunoSEQ Analyzer, keeping only productive sequences. Clonality was computed as one minus Shannon entropy normalized by log2 of the number of productive unique sequences. For each patient and control, public and private clones were evaluated within the 100 most prevalent clones. Clones were defined as Susac-specific if absent from the healthy and MS cohorts, from approximately 1,100 published viral clones and from other ImmuneACCESS disease sequences. In TCRdb, the public reads were trimmed at Q25 with fastp and aligned with MiXCR, with productive beta chains retained. Each record represents a unique CDR3 protein, reported with the most common genes and DNA among its rows. The V and J calls come from TCRdb's annotation, not from the publication. The sample table contains 150,000 to 200,000 distinct CDR3 sequences; only one count was recorded for around 94% of them. The ten largest clones add up to around 0.15% of the sample.

Note on this clonotype: Its antigen is currently not known. It has no much larger one-base neighbor in the sample; base qualities were not kept.

High-throughput TCR beta sequencing profiled peripheral blood CD8+ and CD4+ T cells from healthy donors, Susac syndrome patients and multiple sclerosis patients. The healthy donors served as controls matched for age and sex. Bulk CD8+ and CD4+ T cells were purified by magnetic negative isolation, while CD8+ TEMRA cells were enriched using FACS. Blood was drawn into EDTA tubes, processed within 24 hours, and PBMCs were isolated by density gradient centrifugation. PBMCs intended for TCR sequencing were frozen in liquid nitrogen and were later thawed in a 37 degrees C water bath. The sorted or isolated CD4+, CD8+ and CD8+ TEMRA cells had a purity of 90% or higher. General study outcomes and caveats: The number of individuals in the TCR sequencing and HLA analysis was acknowledged as relatively small.

Sequencing was carried out using CD4+ T cells from PBMCs. The chain links TRBV2 with TRBJ1-1; 8 middle bases align to TRBD1. This clonotype was obtained from a human donor in good health. The DNA sequence reads TGTGCCAGCATAGCAGGGGGCGCGAACACTGAAGCTTTCTTT. Its translation is CASIAGGANTEAFF.